The present entry profiles one T cell receptor (beta chain) with its context. This record belongs to a study of chemoradiotherapy in HPV16-positive cancers. Data came from immunoSEQ multiplex PCR; TCRdb stores just in-frame clones and leaves some out. The sample shows about 15,000 clones, 65% to 85% of them seen only once. V lost 4 bases to trimming and J lost 1 base, with 10 bases between them. CDR1 is SQVTM, CDR2 ANQGSEA, per germline. This CDR3 is built from 13 residues. The sequence derives from a human donor with HPV-associated anogenital cancer. V is TRBV29-1 and J is TRBJ2-5; D call uncertain. Collection of the sample occurred from a patient who underwent chemoradiotherapy. DNA for the CDR3: TGCAGCGTTGGCAGGAGCCTCCAAGAGACCCAGTACTTC. Translation: CSVGRSLQETQYF.